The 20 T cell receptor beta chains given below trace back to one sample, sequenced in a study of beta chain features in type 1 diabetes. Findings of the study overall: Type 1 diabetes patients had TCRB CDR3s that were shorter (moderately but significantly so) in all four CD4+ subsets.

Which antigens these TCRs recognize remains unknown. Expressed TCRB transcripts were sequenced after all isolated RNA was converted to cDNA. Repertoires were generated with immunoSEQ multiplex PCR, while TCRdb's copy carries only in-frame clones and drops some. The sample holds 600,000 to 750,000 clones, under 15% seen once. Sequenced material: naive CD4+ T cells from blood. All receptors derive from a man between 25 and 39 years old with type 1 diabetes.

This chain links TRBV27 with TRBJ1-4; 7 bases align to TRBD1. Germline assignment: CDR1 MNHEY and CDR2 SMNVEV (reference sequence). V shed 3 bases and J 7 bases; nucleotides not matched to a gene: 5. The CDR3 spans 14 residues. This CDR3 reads CASSFGQVGEKLFF. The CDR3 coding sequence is TGTGCCAGCAGTTTCGGACAGGTCGGTGAAAAACTGTTTTTT.

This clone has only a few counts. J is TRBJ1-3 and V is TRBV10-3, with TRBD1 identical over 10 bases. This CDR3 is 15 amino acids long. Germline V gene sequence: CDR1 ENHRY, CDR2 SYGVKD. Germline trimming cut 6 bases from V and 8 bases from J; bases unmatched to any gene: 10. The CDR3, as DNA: TGTGCCATCAGGACTGGGACAGGGGCGGCCGACACCATATATTTT. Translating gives CAIRTGTGAADTIYF.

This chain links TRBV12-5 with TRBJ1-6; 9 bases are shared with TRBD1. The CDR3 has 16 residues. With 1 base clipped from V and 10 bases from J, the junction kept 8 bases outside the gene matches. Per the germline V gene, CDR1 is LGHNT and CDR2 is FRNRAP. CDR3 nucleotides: TGTGCTAGTGGTTTGGGAACCGGGACAGGGTTGTCACCCCTCCACTTT. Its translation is CASGLGTGTGLSPLHF.

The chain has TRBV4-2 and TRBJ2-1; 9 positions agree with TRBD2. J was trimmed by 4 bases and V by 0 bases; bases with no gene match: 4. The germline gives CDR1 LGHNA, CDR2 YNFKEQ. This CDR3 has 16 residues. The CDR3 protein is CASSQELAGAYNEQFF. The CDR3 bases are TGTGCCAGCAGCCAAGAGTTAGCGGGGGCATACAATGAGCAGTTCTTC.

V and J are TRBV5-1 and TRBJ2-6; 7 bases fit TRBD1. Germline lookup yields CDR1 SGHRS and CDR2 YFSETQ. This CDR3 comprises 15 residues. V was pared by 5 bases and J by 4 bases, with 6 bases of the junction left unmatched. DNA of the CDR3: TGCGCCAGCAGACTAACAGGGGACGGGGCCAACGTCCTGACTTTC. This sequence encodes CASRLTGDGANVLTF.

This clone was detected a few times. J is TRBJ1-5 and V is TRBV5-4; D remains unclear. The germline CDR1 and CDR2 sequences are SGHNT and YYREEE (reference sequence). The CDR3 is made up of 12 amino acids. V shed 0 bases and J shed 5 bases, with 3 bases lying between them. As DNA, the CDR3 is TGTGCCAGCAGCTTGGGGGATCAGCCCCAGCATTTT. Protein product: CASSLGDQPQHF.

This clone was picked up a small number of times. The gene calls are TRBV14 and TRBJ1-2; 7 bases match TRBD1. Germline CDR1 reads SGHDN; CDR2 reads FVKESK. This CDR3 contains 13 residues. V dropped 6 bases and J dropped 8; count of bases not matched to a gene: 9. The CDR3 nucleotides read TGTGCCAGCAGTCACAGGGGTGCAATAGGCTACACCTTC. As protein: CASSHRGAIGYTF.

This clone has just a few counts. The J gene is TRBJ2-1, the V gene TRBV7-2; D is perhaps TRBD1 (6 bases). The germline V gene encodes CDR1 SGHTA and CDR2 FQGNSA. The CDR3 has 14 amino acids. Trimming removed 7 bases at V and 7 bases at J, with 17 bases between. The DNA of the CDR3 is TGTGCCAGCATCTCAGGGGCTAGTCGGAATGAGCAGTTCTTC. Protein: CASISGASRNEQFF.

CDR3 region: CASSTGQGISNYGYTF. The CDR3 region has the DNA TGTGCCAGCAGCACCGGACAGGGAATATCTAACTATGGCTACACCTTC. The chain uses TRBV11-3 and TRBJ1-2; 8 nucleotides agree with TRBD1. The germline V gene has CDR1 SGHNT and CDR2 YENEEA. The CDR3 totals 16 residues. The V and J ends lost 5 bases and 0 bases, in that order; junction bases with no gene match: 8.

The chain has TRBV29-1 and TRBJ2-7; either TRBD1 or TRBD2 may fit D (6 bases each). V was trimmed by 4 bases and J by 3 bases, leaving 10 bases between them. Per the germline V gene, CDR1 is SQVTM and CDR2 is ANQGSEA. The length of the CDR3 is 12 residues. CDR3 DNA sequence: TGCAGCGTTGGGAGGGGGGACTACGAGCAGTACTTC. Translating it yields CSVGRGDYEQYF.

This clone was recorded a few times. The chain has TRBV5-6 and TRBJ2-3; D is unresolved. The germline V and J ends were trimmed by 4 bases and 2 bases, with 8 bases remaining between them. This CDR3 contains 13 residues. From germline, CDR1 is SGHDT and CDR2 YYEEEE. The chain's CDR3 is CASSLFTTDTQYF. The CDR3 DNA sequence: TGTGCCAGCAGCCTCTTCACCACAGATACGCAGTATTTT.

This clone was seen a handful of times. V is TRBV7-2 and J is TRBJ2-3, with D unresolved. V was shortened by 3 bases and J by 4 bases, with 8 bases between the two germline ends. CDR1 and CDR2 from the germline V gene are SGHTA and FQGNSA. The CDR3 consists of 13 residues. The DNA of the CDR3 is TGTGCCAGCAGCTTGGGGTTCGCAGATACGCAGTATTTT. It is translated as CASSLGFADTQYF.

In nucleotides, the CDR3 is TGTGCCACTTCGCCCAGCTCCTACAATGAGCAGTTCTTC. Its translation is CATSPSSYNEQFF. The chain links TRBV7-2 to TRBJ2-1, with D uncertain. Germline CDR1 and CDR2: SGHTA and FQGNSA. The CDR3 has 13 residues. V lost 10 bases, J lost 0 bases, and 10 bases lay in between.

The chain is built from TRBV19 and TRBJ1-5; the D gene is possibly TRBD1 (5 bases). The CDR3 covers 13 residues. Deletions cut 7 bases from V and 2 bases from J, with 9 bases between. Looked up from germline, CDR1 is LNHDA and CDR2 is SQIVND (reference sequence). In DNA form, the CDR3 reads TGTGCCAGTATTGGGGGAGGCAATCAGCCCCAGCATTTT. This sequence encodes CASIGGGNQPQHF.

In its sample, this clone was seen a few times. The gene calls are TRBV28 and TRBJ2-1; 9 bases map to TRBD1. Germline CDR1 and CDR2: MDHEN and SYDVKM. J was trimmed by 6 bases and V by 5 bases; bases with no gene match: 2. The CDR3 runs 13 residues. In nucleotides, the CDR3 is TGTGCCAGCAGTCACAGGGGGCGCAATGAGCAGTTCTTC. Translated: CASSHRGRNEQFF.

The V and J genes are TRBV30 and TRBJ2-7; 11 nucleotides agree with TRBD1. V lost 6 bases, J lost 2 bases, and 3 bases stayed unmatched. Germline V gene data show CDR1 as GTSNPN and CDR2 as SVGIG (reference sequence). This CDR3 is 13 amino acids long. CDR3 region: CACGTGGTYEQYF. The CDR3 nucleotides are TGTGCCTGCGGGACAGGGGGTACCTACGAGCAGTACTTC.

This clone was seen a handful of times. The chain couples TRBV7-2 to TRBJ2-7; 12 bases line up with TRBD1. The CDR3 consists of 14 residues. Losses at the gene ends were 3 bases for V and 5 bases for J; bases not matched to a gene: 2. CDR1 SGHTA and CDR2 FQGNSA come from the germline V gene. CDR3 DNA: TGTGCCAGCAGCTTGGGACAGGGGGCCCACGAGCAGTACTTC. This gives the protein CASSLGQGAHEQYF. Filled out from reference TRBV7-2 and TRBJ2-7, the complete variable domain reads GAGVSQSPSNKVTEKGKDVELRCDPISGHTALYWYRQSLGQGLEFLIYFQGNSAPDKSGLPSDRFSAERTGGSVSTLTIQRTQQEDSAVYLCASSLGQGAHEQYFGPGTRLTVT.

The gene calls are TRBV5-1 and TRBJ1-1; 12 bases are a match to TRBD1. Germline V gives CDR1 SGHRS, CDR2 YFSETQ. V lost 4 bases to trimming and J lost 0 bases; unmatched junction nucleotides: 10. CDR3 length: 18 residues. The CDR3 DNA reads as TGCGCCAGCAGCGTTCCGGGACAGGGGGCGAGCATGAACACTGAAGCTTTCTTT. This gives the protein CASSVPGQGASMNTEAFF.

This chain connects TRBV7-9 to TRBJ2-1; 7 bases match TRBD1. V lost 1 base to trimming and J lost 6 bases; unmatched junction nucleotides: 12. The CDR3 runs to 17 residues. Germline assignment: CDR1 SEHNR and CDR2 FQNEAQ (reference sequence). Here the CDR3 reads CASSLERLSQGVNEQFF. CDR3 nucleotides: TGTGCCAGCAGCTTAGAACGGTTATCGCAGGGGGTCAATGAGCAGTTCTTC.

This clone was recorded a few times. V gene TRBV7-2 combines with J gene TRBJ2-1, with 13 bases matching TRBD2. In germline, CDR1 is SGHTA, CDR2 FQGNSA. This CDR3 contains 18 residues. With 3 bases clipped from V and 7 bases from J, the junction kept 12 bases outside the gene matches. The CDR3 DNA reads TGTGCCAGCAGCTTCGAATTGCGCCCGGGACTAGCGGGGAATGAGCAGTTCTTC. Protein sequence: CASSFELRPGLAGNEQFF.